This TCR beta chain was identified during a study of response to subunit inactivated influenza vaccine. Overall study results and limits: Authors suggested each seasonal influenza vaccination recruits few new T cells.

TCRdb passed the RT-PCR reads through MiXCR, listing each CDR3 protein once. In the table there are roughly 710,000 distinct CDR3 sequences, approximately 14% of which are singletons. The CDR3 spans 16 residues. CDR1 and CDR2 (germline): LGHNA, YSLEER. V lost 1 base, J lost 2 bases, and 4 bases stayed unmatched. This clonotype was seen more than once but under ten times. Antigen: not known. The sequencing used PBMCs from blood, collected 14 to 15 days before vaccination. The chain couples TRBV4-3 to TRBJ2-1; TRBD2 matches 8 bases. This TCR came from a man aged 45-65 years who received an inactivated influenza vaccine. CDR3 DNA sequence: TGCGCCAGCAGCCAAGCTCCAGCGGGAGCCTACAATGAGCAGTTCTTC. It specifies CASSQAPAGAYNEQFF.